This T cell receptor beta chain was observed in a study of shared clonotypes between healthy human individuals. For the study at large: Per donor, three plates held CD4 naive cells, three held CD4 memory, two held CD8 naive and one held CD8 memory.

Regarding this clone: Its antigen is not identified.

Whole-study results and caveats: Larger estimated richness was generally recorded for naive subsets relative to memory subsets.

The protocol was immunoSEQ multiplex PCR, while the TCRdb copy is restricted to in-frame clones and leaves out a portion. The data hold 2 million to 2.5 million clones, with roughly 93% observed a single time. The germline V gene encodes CDR1 SGDLS and CDR2 YYNGEE. This CDR3 region has 16 residues. The V segment lost 0 bases and the J segment 4 bases; nucleotides outside the gene matches: 1. The chain has TRBV9 and TRBJ2-5; 15 bases line up with TRBD2. Specimen: naive CD4+ T cells from PBMCs. As to subset: CD45RA+ positively selected. This clonotype originated in a man in his late teens or twenties in good health. Some clones in this sample may be carry-over from other donors' samples. CDR3 sequence (DNA): TGTGCCAGCAGCGTAGCGGGACTAGCGGGAGGAGAGACCCAGTACTTC. It translates to CASSVAGLAGGETQYF.